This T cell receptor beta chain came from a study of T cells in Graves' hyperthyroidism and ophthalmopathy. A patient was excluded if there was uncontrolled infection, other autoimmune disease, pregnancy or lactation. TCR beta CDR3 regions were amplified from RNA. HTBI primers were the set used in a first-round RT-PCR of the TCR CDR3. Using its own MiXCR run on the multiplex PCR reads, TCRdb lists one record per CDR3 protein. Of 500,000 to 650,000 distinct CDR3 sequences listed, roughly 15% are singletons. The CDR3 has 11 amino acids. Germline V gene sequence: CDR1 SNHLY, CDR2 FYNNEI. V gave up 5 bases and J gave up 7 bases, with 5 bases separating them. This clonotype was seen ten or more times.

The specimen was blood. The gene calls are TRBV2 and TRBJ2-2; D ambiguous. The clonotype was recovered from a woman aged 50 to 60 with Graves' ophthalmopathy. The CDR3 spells CASSNGGELFF. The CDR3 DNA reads TGTGCCAGCAGTAACGGCGGGGAGCTGTTTTTT. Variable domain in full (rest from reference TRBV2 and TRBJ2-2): EPEVTQTPSHQVTQMGQEVILRCVPISNHLYFYWYRQILGQKVEFLVSFYNNEISEKSEIFDDQFSVERPDGSNFTLKIRSTKLEDSAMYFCASSNGGELFFGEGSRLTVL.